This TCR beta chain was retrieved from a study of blood T cell repertoires in COVID-19. For the study at large: The study drew acute and convalescent COVID-19 samples from the United States, Italy and Spain. The cDNA or gDNA used as material had been derived from T cells, B-cell-depleted T cells, or PBMCs.

This CDR3 is built from 12 residues. Germline V CDR1 and CDR2: GTSNPN, SVGIG (reference sequence). The V segment lost 8 bases and the J segment 4 bases; nucleotides outside the gene matches: 4. Using immunoSEQ multiplex PCR, the repertoire was profiled, and TCRdb retains in-frame clones only, with some absent. Of 150,000 to 180,000 clones in the sample, about nine tenths are singletons; the top ten hold roughly 2.2%. This chain joins TRBV30 and TRBJ1-2; 10 nucleotides line up with TRBD1. The specimen was peripheral blood. The TCR comes from an older woman with acute or convalescent COVID-19. The CDR3, as DNA: TGTGCCCGGGGGGACAGGGGCTATGGCTACACCTTC. This codes for CARGDRGYGYTF.